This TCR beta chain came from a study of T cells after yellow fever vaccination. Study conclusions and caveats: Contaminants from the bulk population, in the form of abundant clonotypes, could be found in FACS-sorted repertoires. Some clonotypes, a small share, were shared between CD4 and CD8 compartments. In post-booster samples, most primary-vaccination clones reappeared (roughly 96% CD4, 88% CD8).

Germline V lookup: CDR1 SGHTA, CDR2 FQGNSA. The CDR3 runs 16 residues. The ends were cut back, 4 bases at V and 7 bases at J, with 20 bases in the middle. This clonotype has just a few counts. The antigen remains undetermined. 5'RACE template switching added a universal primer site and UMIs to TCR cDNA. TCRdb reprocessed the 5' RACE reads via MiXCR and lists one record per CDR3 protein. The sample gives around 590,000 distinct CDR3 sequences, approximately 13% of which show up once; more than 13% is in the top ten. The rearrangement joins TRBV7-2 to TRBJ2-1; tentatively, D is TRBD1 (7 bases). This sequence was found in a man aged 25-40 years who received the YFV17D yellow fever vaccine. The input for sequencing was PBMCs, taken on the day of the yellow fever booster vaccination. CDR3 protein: CASSSRWSGGGNEQFF. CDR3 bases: TGTGCCAGCAGCTCCCGGTGGTCAGGGGGAGGAAATGAGCAGTTCTTC. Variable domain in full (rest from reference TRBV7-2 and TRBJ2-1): GAGVSQSPSNKVTEKGKDVELRCDPISGHTALYWYRQSLGQGLEFLIYFQGNSAPDKSGLPSDRFSAERTGGSVSTLTIQRTQQEDSAVYLCASSSRWSGGGNEQFFGPGTRLTVL.